This TCR beta chain is from a study of blood T cell repertoires in COVID-19. Study overall: Sites across the United States, Italy and Spain contributed samples from acute and convalescent COVID-19. Sources were T cells, B-cell-depleted T cells, or PBMCs; the material itself was cDNA or gDNA.

Germline assignment: CDR1 SEHNR and CDR2 FQNEAQ (reference sequence). The CDR3 is 15 amino acids. Trimming removed 5 bases at V and 7 bases at J, with 15 bases between. Per the original methods: Using reference gene primer amplification, nucleated cell counts were estimated. TCRdb's copy holds only in-frame clones and misses some; the assay was immunoSEQ multiplex PCR. V and J calls and clone size are given by that table; D and trimming were obtained from the DNA. The repertoire holds some 200,000 clones, with roughly 84% as singletons. This clonotype was sampled from a woman older than 75 with active or convalescent COVID-19. Sequenced sample: peripheral blood. V and J are TRBV7-9 and TRBJ1-6; D is unresolved. The CDR3 protein is CASSPPGVGNSPLHF. The CDR3 region has the DNA TGTGCCAGCAGCCCGCCCGGGGTGGGGAATTCACCCCTCCACTTT.